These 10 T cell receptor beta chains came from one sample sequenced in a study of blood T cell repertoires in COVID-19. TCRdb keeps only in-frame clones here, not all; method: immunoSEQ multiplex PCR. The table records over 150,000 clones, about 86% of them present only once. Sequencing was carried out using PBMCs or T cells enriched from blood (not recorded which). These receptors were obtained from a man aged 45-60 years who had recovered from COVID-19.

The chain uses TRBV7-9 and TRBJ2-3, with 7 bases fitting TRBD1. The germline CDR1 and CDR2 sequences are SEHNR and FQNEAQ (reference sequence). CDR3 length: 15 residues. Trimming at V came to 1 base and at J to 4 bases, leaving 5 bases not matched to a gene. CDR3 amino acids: CASSLGTGGPDTQYF. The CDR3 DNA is TGTGCCAGCAGCTTAGGGACAGGAGGTCCAGATACGCAGTATTTT.

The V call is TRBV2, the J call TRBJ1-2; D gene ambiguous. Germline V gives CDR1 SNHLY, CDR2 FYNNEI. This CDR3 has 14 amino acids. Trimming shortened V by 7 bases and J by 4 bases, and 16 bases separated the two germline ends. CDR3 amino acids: CASKAEEGGYGYTF. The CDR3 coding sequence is TGTGCCAGCAAGGCAGAAGAAGGAGGCTATGGCTACACCTTC.

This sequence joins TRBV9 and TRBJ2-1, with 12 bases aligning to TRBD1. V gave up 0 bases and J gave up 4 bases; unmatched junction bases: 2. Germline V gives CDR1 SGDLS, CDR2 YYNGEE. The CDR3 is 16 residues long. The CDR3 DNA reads TGTGCCAGCAGCGTAGCGGGACAGGGGGCATACAATGAGCAGTTCTTC. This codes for CASSVAGQGAYNEQFF.

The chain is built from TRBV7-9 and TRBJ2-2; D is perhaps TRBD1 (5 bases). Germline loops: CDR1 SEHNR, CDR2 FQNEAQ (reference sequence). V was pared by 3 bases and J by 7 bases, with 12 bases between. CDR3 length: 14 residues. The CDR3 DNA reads TGTGCCAGCAGCTTCCTCAGGGCAGACGGGGAGCTGTTTTTT. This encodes CASSFLRADGELFF.

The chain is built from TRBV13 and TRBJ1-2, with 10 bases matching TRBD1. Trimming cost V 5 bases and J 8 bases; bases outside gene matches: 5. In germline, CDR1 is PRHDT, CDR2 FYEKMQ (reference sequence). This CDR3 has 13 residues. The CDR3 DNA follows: TGTGCCAGCAGCGACAGGGGGCCGGAAGGCTACACCTTC. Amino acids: CASSDRGPEGYTF.

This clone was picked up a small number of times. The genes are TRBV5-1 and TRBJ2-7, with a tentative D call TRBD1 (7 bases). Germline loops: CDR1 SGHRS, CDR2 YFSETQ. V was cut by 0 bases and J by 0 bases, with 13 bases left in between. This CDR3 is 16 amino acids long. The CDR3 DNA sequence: TGCGCCAGCAGCTTGGCCGGGGGACAGAGCTCCTACGAGCAGTACTTC. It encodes CASSLAGGQSSYEQYF.

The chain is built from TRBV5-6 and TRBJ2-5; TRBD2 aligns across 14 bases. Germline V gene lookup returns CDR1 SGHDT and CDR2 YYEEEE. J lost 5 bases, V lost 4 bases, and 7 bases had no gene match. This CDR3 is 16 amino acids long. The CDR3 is CASSQTSGGAGETQYF. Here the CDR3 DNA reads TGTGCCAGCAGCCAGACTAGCGGGGGGGCCGGGGAGACCCAGTACTTC.

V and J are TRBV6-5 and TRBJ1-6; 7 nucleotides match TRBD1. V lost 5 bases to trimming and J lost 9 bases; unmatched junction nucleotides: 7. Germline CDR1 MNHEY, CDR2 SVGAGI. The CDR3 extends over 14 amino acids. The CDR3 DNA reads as TGTGCCAGCAGTAATCAGGGGGGTGGTTCACCCCTCCACTTT. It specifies CASSNQGGGSPLHF.

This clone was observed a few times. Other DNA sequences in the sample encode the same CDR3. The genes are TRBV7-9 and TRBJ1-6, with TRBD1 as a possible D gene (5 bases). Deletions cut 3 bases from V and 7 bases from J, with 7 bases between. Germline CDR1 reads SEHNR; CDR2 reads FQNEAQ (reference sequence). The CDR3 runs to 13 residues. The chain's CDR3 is CASSLGGNSPLHF. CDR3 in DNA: TGTGCCAGCAGCTTGGGGGGGAATTCACCCCTCCACTTT.

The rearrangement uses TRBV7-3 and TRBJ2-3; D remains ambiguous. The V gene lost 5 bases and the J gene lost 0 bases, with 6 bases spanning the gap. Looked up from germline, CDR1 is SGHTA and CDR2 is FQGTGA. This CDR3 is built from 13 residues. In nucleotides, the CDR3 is TGTGCCAGCAGCCCCCATAGCACAGATACGCAGTATTTT. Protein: CASSPHSTDTQYF. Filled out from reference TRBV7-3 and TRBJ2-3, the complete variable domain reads GAGVSQTPSNKVTEKGKYVELRCDPISGHTALYWYRQSLGQGPEFLIYFQGTGAADDSGLPNDRFFAVRPEGSVSTLKIQRTERGDSAVYLCASSPHSTDTQYFGPGTRLTVL.